This entry concerns a single T cell receptor beta chain. Antigen: not known. The CDR3 spans 15 residues. CDR1 is SGDLS, CDR2 YYNGEE, per germline. These data come from a study of blood T cells in healthy people across ages. Study-level results: Unsorted PBMC input precluded a conclusive naive versus antigen-experienced comparison.

Healthy Russian Caucasian donors spanned ages about 6 to 95 years. The total RNA that was extracted per sample amounted to at least 5.5 micrograms. A sample-barcoded 5' primer and a J-beta primer mix were used in a second PCR of about 7 to 12 cycles. The yield of each sample was at least 2.5 million CDR3-containing paired-end reads. TCRdb reprocessed the 5' RACE reads with MiXCR, giving one entry per CDR3 protein. The sample consists of more than 1 million distinct CDR3 sequences, 40% to 55% of them appearing once. This chain connects TRBV9 to TRBJ2-7; 7 nucleotides align to TRBD1. The closer fit of TRBJ2-5 to the DNA end suggests the J call may be wrong. The sequence derives from an older woman in good health. Source material: blood. The CDR3 sequence: CASSVASGGQETQYF. The DNA for the CDR3 is TGTGCCAGCAGCGTTGCGTCAGGGGGCCAAGAGACCCAGTACTTC.